The text below deals with one T cell receptor (beta chain). The repertoire was sequenced with immunoSEQ multiplex PCR; TCRdb's copy has only in-frame clones and lacks some. The sample consists of roughly 220,000 clones, roughly 80% of them appearing once. The sample is drawn from a study of blood T cell repertoires in COVID-19. Study as a whole: The analysed material was cDNA or gDNA that came from T cells, B-cell-depleted T cells, or PBMCs.

The CDR3 has 14 residues. The germline V and J ends were trimmed by 6 bases and 4 bases, with 14 bases remaining between them. CDR1 MNHEY and CDR2 SVGAGI come from the germline V gene. This TCR was sampled from a man aged 25 to 40 with active or convalescent COVID-19. The sample taken for sequencing was peripheral blood. The rearrangement joins TRBV6-5 to TRBJ2-3, with a possible D match to TRBD1 (5 bases). The CDR3 nucleotides read TGTGCCAGCAGCCCCGCAGGGTACCCAGATACGCAGTATTTT. As protein: CASSPAGYPDTQYF.